The T cell receptor (beta chain) under discussion was sequenced for a study of CD8 T cells in Susac syndrome. The CDR3 length is 15 residues. The junction had 4 bases not matched to a gene; V was cut back by 2 bases and J by 3 bases. Bulk CD8+ and CD4+ cells came from magnetic negative isolation; CD8+ TEMRA by FACS. An input of about 0.5 to 1 ug of RNA was subjected to reverse transcription using random hexamers. TCR beta CDR3 was amplified by immunoSEQ multiplex PCR. This amplification extended across 54 Vbeta and 13 Jbeta segments. A single record per CDR3 protein comes from TCRdb applying MiXCR to the immunoSEQ multiplex PCR reads. The sample has some 150,000 distinct CDR3 sequences, about 94% seen once.

This TCR derives from a human donor with multiple sclerosis. The sample consisted of CD8+ T cells from PBMCs. The gene calls are TRBV12-3 or TRBV12-4 and TRBJ2-3, with 8 bases lining up with TRBD2. CDR3: CASSLLAGMTDTQYF. In DNA form, the CDR3 reads TGTGCCAGCAGTTTACTAGCGGGTATGACAGATACGCAGTATTTT.